This T cell receptor beta chain appears in the sequencing data of a study of shared clonotypes between healthy human individuals. Study-level points and caveats: Clonotypes shared by all four donors outscored non-shared clonotypes in generation probability.

For this clone: What it binds is unknown.

It was CD45RO-negative cells, positively selected for CCR7, that made up naive CD8 cells, with terminally differentiated effector memory CD45RA+ cells excluded. The method was immunoSEQ multiplex PCR; TCRdb's version includes in-frame clones alone and lacks a portion of them. The sample has more than 2 million clones, around 96% seen once; the top ten hold 0.85% to 1.2%. This TCR derives from a man aged 18 to 29 in good health. The source material was naive CD8+ T cells sorted from blood.

CDR3 nucleotide sequence: TGTGCCAGCGGCTCTAGCCCGAGCTCCTACAATGAGCAGTTCTTC. Protein product: CASGSSPSSYNEQFF. The chain links TRBV9 to TRBJ2-1; perhaps TRBD2 as D (5 bases). Germline-derived CDR1 and CDR2 are SGDLS and YYNGEE. V was trimmed by 7 bases and J by 0 bases, leaving 14 bases between them. The CDR3 has 15 amino acids.